This T cell receptor (beta chain) was observed in a study of CD8 T cells in ankylosing spondylitis. Study findings and constraints: Ankylosing spondylitis blood appeared to carry a characteristic TCR beta motif of several highly homologous variants. Earlier authors reported some of these motif variants in reactive arthritis synovial fluid and blood. The disease-linked clones had a CD8+ phenotype and low blood frequencies.

This clonotype has a handful of counts. What it binds is not known. Making use of molecular barcodes, quantitative 5'-RACE generated TCR beta libraries. TCRdb called the 5' RACE reads again in MiXCR, with one record for every CDR3 protein. The sample has 25,000 to 35,000 distinct CDR3 sequences; about 30% are singletons. Germline CDR1 DFQATT, CDR2 SNEGSKA (reference sequence). J lost 6 bases, V lost 5 bases, and 10 bases had no gene match. The CDR3 length is 14 residues. Source material: synovial fluid, either unsorted or a sorted T cell fraction (not recorded which). The chain joins TRBV20-1 to TRBJ2-7; 10 bases are a match to TRBD1. The TCR originated in a male donor with ankylosing spondylitis. The CDR3 region is CSAGQGVGIREQYF. In nucleotides, the CDR3 is TGCAGTGCTGGACAGGGGGTTGGGATTCGCGAGCAGTACTTC.